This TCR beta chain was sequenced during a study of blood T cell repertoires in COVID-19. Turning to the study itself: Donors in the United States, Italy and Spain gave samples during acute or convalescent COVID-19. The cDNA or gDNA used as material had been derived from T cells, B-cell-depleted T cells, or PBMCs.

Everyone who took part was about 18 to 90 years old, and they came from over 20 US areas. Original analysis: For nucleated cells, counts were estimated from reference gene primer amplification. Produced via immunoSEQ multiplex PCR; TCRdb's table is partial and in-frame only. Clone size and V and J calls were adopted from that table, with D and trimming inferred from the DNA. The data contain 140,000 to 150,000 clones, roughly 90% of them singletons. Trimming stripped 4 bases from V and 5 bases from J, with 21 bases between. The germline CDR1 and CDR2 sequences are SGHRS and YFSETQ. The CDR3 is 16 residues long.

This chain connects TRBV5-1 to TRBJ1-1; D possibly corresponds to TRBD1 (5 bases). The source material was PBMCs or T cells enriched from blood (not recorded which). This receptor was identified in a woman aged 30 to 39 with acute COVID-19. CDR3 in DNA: TGCGCCAGCAGCGCCCAATTCCGGGACTCGGGGACTGAAGCTTTCTTT. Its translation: CASSAQFRDSGTEAFF.